Below are 6 T cell receptor beta chains sequenced from a single sample in a study of monozygotic twins with inflammatory bowel disease. TCRdb re-called the 5' RACE reads; every CDR3 protein appears as one record, without DNA. The sample totals more than 350,000 distinct CDR3 sequences. The sample was blood. The receptors here all came from a human donor with ulcerative colitis or Crohn's disease, or a healthy co-twin of an affected twin (not recorded which).

This rearrangement joins TRBV9 to TRBJ2-2; TCRdb's D call, TRBD1, is unchecked because there is no DNA. The CDR3 runs 15 residues. The germline V gene has CDR1 SGDLS and CDR2 YYNGEE. CDR3: CASSPGTGAGGELFF.

The chain is built from TRBV5-4 and TRBJ2-7. Germline-derived CDR1 and CDR2 are SGHNT and YYREEE (reference sequence). The CDR3 runs to 14 residues. The CDR3 region is CASSFGGNSYEQYF.

The chain uses TRBV12-5 and TRBJ2-7; TCRdb gives TRBD1 as the D gene, but with no DNA this cannot be confirmed. There are 13 residues in the CDR3. In germline, CDR1 is LGHNT, CDR2 FRNRAP. Here the CDR3 reads CAKSPRDTREQYF.

This chain joins TRBV29-1 and TRBJ2-1; TCRdb outputs TRBD1, but without DNA this stays unchecked. The CDR3 runs to 14 residues. The V gene's germline CDR1 is SQVTM and CDR2 ANQGSEA. CDR3 loop: CSVVPRGKGLEQFF.

V usage is TRBV30 and J usage is TRBJ1-6. The CDR3 is 14 residues long. Germline V CDR1 and CDR2: GTSNPN, SVGIG (reference sequence). The CDR3 is CAWSGVGGNSPLHF.

The chain recombines TRBV20-1 with TRBJ2-3. The germline CDR1 and CDR2 sequences are DFQATT and SNEGSKA (reference sequence). The CDR3 is 12 residues long. CDR3 protein: CSARTSTDTQYF.